These 8 T cell receptor beta chains were all obtained from the same sample, sequenced in a study of cytomegalovirus exposure and HLA in healthy donors. PCR was performed using 60 Vbeta and 13 Jbeta primers. TCRdb's table, derived via immunoSEQ multiplex PCR, lists solely in-frame clones and lacks some. The sample shows 75,000 to 100,000 clones, about 7.6% of them seen only once. Input material: PBMCs. The receptors were sampled from a man aged 50 to 60 in good health and CMV-seronegative.

V is TRBV29-1 and J is TRBJ2-7; 9 bases fit TRBD1. The length of the CDR3 is 14 residues. CDR1 and CDR2 from the germline V gene are SQVTM and ANQGSEA. V gave up 6 bases and J gave up 5 bases; unmatched junction bases: 11. The CDR3 region is CSVGGQGTSHEQYF. The CDR3 DNA sequence: TGCAGCGTCGGAGGACAGGGGACTTCTCACGAGCAGTACTTC.

This clone was detected only a few times. The chain employs TRBV2 and TRBJ2-5; 7 bases are shared with TRBD2. The CDR3 is 15 amino acids. The V gene's germline CDR1 is SNHLY and CDR2 FYNNEI. The J segment lost 1 base and the V segment lost 4 bases, leaving 6 bases of the junction unmatched. The CDR3 loop reads CASSVGTTFQETQYF. The CDR3, as DNA: TGTGCCAGCAGTGTAGGGACTACCTTCCAAGAGACCCAGTACTTC. Filled out from reference TRBV2 and TRBJ2-5, the complete variable domain reads EPEVTQTPSHQVTQMGQEVILRCVPISNHLYFYWYRQILGQKVEFLVSFYNNEISEKSEIFDDQFSVERPDGSNFTLKIRSTKLEDSAMYFCASSVGTTFQETQYFGPGTRLLVL.

This clone has more than one count but fewer than ten. The chain employs TRBV5-1 and TRBJ1-2, with 8 bases aligning to TRBD1. After removal of 4 bases from V and 8 bases from J, the junction contained 10 bases not matched to a gene. The CDR3 is 14 residues long. CDR1 is SGHRS and CDR2 is YFSETQ in the germline V gene. The CDR3 reads CASSPADREGGYTF. CDR3 nucleotides: TGCGCCAGCAGCCCCGCGGACAGGGAGGGCGGCTACACCTTC.

This clone appeared a few times. The chain's CDR3 is CASSFTTRNTEAFF. The CDR3 nucleotides are TGCGCCAGCAGCTTTACTACTAGGAACACTGAAGCTTTCTTT. J is TRBJ1-1 and V is TRBV5-1; D is unclear. V was shortened by 2 bases and J by 1 base, with 9 bases between the two germline ends. Germline values: CDR1 SGHRS, CDR2 YFSETQ. The CDR3 extends over 14 amino acids.

The chain is built from TRBV11-1 and TRBJ2-7; 7 bases fit TRBD2. CDR3 length: 13 residues. The germline CDR1 and CDR2 sequences are SGHAT and FQDESV (reference sequence). Germline trimming cut 7 bases from V and 4 bases from J; bases unmatched to any gene: 7. CDR3 protein: CASTSGVGYEQYF. The CDR3 bases are TGTGCCAGCACCAGCGGGGTAGGGTACGAGCAGTACTTC. Together with reference TRBV11-1 and TRBJ2-7, the CDR3 gives the full variable domain: EAEVAQSPRYKITEKSQAVAFWCDPISGHATLYWYRQILGQGPELLVQFQDESVVDDSQLPKDRFSAERLKGVDSTLKIQPAELGDSAMYLCASTSGVGYEQYFGPGTRLTVT.

This clone was seen a few times. V is TRBV27 and J is TRBJ2-4, with 9 bases lining up with TRBD1. The CDR3 has 15 residues. Germline trimming cut 6 bases from V and 3 bases from J; bases unmatched to any gene: 6. Germline V gene sequence: CDR1 MNHEY, CDR2 SMNVEV (reference sequence). In nucleotides, the CDR3 is TGTGCCAGCAGCAGACAGGGGGACGGCAAAAACATTCAGTACTTC. This gives the protein CASSRQGDGKNIQYF.

This clone was counted only a few times. V and J are TRBV28 and TRBJ2-3, with 8 bases aligning to TRBD2. The CDR3 is 19 residues long. CDR1 and CDR2 from the germline V gene are MDHEN and SYDVKM. After removal of 5 bases from V and 0 bases from J, the junction contained 16 bases not matched to a gene. The CDR3: CASSLGGQRGPLSTDTQYF. CDR3 coding DNA: TGTGCCAGCAGTCTAGGTGGCCAGCGGGGGCCCCTTAGCACAGATACGCAGTATTTT.

V and J are TRBV28 and TRBJ2-7; D is uncertain. The ends were cut back, 7 bases at V and 4 bases at J, with 5 bases in the middle. Germline CDR1 reads MDHEN; CDR2 reads SYDVKM. This CDR3 has 10 amino acids. In DNA form, the CDR3 reads TGTGCCAGCATGCGTTACGAGCAGTACTTC. Residues: CASMRYEQYF. The full variable domain, completed using reference TRBV28 and TRBJ2-7, is DVKVTQSSRYLVKRTGEKVFLECVQDMDHENMFWYRQDPGLGLRLIYFSYDVKMKEKGDIPEGYSVSREKKERFSLILESASTNQTSMYLCASMRYEQYFGPGTRLTVT.